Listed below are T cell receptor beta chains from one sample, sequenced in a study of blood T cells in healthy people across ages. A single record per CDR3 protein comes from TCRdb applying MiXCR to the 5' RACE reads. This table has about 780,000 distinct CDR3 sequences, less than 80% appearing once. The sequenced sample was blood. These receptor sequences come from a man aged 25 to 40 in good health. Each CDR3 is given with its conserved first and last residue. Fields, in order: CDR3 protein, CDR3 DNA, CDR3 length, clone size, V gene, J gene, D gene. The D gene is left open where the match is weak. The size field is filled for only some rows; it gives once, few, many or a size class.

CASSLGAGGTHDNEQFF	TGTGCCAGCAGCTTAGGAGCGGGGGGAACCCACGACAATGAGCAGTTCTTC	17	NA	TRBV7-2	TRBJ2-1	TRBD2
CASSKVNPGTARETQYF	TGTGCCAGCAGCAAAGTGAATCCCGGGACAGCTCGCGAGACCCAGTACTTC	17	NA	TRBV21-1	TRBJ2-5	NA
CASSLAAGHEETQYF	TGTGCCAGCAGCTTAGCGGCAGGACACGAAGAGACCCAGTACTTC	15	NA	TRBV7-9	TRBJ2-5	NA
CASSQDPAKNIQYF	TGTGCCAGCAGCCAAGACCCAGCCAAAAACATTCAGTACTTC	14	NA	TRBV3-1	TRBJ2-4	NA
CASSLGAGTDTQYF	TGTGCCAGCAGCTTAGGGGCGGGCACAGATACGCAGTATTTT	14	many	TRBV5-1	TRBJ2-3	NA
CASSETGQETQYF	TGTGCCAGCAGTGAGACAGGTCAAGAGACCCAGTACTTT	13	NA	TRBV28	TRBJ2-5	NA
CASSTAAVGETQYF	TGTGCCAGCAGCACCGCTGCGGTCGGAGAGACCCAGTACTTC	14	NA	TRBV6-6	TRBJ2-5	NA
CASSYSRINTEAFF	TGTGCCAGCAGTTACTCGAGGATAAACACTGAAGCTTTCTTT	14	NA	TRBV6-2/TRBV6-3	TRBJ1-1	NA
CASTDGHWWYGYTF	TGTGCCAGCACCGATGGACATTGGTGGTATGGCTACACCTTC	14	NA	TRBV12-3/TRBV12-4	TRBJ1-2	NA
CASSQVQGNLNTEAFF	TGCGCCAGCAGCCAGGTCCAGGGGAATCTGAACACTGAAGCTTTCTTT	16	NA	TRBV4-3	TRBJ1-1	NA
CASSLLAGGYEQFF	TGTGCCAGCAGCTTACTGGCAGGGGGGTATGAGCAGTTCTTC	14	few	TRBV11-2	TRBJ2-1	NA
CASSYRDSNYGYTF	TGTGCCAGCAGTTACCGGGACTCTAACTATGGCTACACCTTC	14	few	TRBV6-6	TRBJ1-2	NA
CSVEAGAGYEQYF	TGCAGCGTTGAAGCCGGGGCCGGCTACGAGCAGTACTTC	13	once	TRBV29-1	TRBJ2-7	NA
CASSQEDRSSYNEQFF	TGTGCCAGCAGCCAAGAGGACCGGAGCTCCTACAATGAGCAGTTCTTC	16	NA	TRBV4-2	TRBJ2-1	NA
CSARRLAGASYNEQFF	TGCAGTGCTAGAAGACTAGCGGGGGCCTCCTACAATGAGCAGTTCTTC	16	many	TRBV20-1	TRBJ2-1	TRBD2
CASSFVGPLANEQFF	TGTGCCAGCAGTTTTGTGGGGCCCCTCGCCAATGAGCAGTTCTTC	15	NA	TRBV12-3/TRBV12-4	TRBJ2-1	NA
CAISVGEGSYNEQFF	TGTGCCATCAGTGTCGGGGAGGGTTCCTACAATGAGCAGTTCTTC	15	few	TRBV10-3	TRBJ2-1	TRBD2
CAISEGVWADTQYF	TGTGCCATCAGTGAAGGGGTCTGGGCAGATACGCAGTATTTT	14	few	TRBV10-3	TRBJ2-3	NA
CASSYATSTDTQYF	TGTGCCAGCAGTTACGCCACAAGCACAGATACGCAGTATTTT	14	few	TRBV6-6	TRBJ2-3	NA
CASSPELLYGYTF	TGTGCCAGCAGCCCGGAATTACTCTATGGCTACACCTTC	13	NA	TRBV7-2	TRBJ1-2	NA
CATRGDRDRGYPGELFF	TGTGCCACCAGAGGGGACCGGGACAGAGGGTACCCCGGGGAGCTGTTTTTT	17	once	TRBV24-1	TRBJ2-2	TRBD1
CASSPQGNEQYF	TGCGCCAGCAGCCCACAGGGGAACGAGCAGTACTTC	12	many	TRBV7-2	TRBJ2-7	TRBD1
CASSPGQGNPETEAFF	TGTGCCAGCTCACCGGGACAGGGAAATCCTGAGACTGAAGCTTTCTTT	16	NA	TRBV18	TRBJ1-1	TRBD1
CASSYPGQGIYEQYF	TGTGCCAGCAGTTACCCAGGACAGGGAATTTACGAGCAGTACTTC	15	NA	TRBV6-6	TRBJ2-7	TRBD1
CASSEDRETNEQFF	TGCGCCAGCAGCGAGGACAGGGAGACCAATGAGCAGTTCTTC	14	few	TRBV5-1	TRBJ2-1	TRBD1
CASSFAAYEQFF	TGTGCCAGCAGCTTTGCGGCCTATGAGCAGTTCTTC	12	NA	TRBV7-8	TRBJ2-1	NA
CASSQDYSGGGTKETQYF	TGTGCCAGCAGCCAAGATTATTCGGGCGGGGGTACCAAAGAGACCCAGTACTTC	18	NA	TRBV4-2	TRBJ2-5	TRBD2
CASSLPGLAFNEQFF	TGTGCCAGCAGCCTACCGGGACTAGCGTTCAATGAGCAGTTCTTC	15	NA	TRBV14	TRBJ2-1	TRBD2
CASSELAATEQYF	TGTGCCAGCAGTGAACTAGCGGCGACCGAGCAGTACTTC	13	NA	TRBV2	TRBJ2-7	TRBD2
CASSQLGGHEQYF	TGTGCCAGCAGTCAACTCGGGGGGCACGAGCAGTACTTC	13	NA	TRBV7-9	TRBJ2-7	NA
CASSLGGRQRSKDYTF	TGTGCCAGCAGTTTAGGGGGTCGGCAGAGATCGAAGGACTACACCTTC	16	NA	TRBV12-3/TRBV12-4	TRBJ1-2	NA
CSAPPSGAQHYNERFF	TGCAGTGCTCCACCTTCGGGGGCCCAGCACTACAATGAGCGGTTCTTC	16	NA	TRBV20-1	TRBJ2-1	NA
CASSLTGKGTDTQYF	TGTGCCAGCAGTTTAACCGGAAAGGGTACAGATACGCAGTATTTT	15	NA	TRBV28	TRBJ2-3	NA
CASSTGAGSYEQYF	TGTGCCAGCAGTACAGGGGCAGGGTCCTACGAGCAGTACTTC	14	NA	TRBV9	TRBJ2-7	TRBD1
CATSRGDRLPTDTQYF	TGTGCCACCAGCAGAGGTGACAGATTACCCACAGATACGCAGTATTTT	16	NA	TRBV15	TRBJ2-3	NA
CASSSRLAEQYF	TGTGCCAGCAGCTCCAGACTAGCCGAGCAGTACTTC	12	NA	TRBV3-1	TRBJ2-7	TRBD2
CSVESTGGAGGYTF	TGCAGCGTTGAATCGACAGGGGGTGCCGGGGGCTACACCTTC	14	once	TRBV29-1	TRBJ1-2	TRBD1
CASSLAQGYEQYF	TGTGCCAGCAGCTTAGCGCAGGGTTACGAGCAGTACTTC	13	NA	TRBV7-8	TRBJ2-7	NA
CASTKGLQGGDTQYF	TGTGCCAGCACCAAAGGGCTCCAGGGAGGAGATACGCAGTATTTT	15	few	TRBV7-2	TRBJ2-3	NA
CASSLIQAGVSYEQYF	TGTGCCAGCAGTTTAATCCAGGCAGGGGTGTCCTACGAGCAGTACTTC	16	NA	TRBV28	TRBJ2-7	NA
CASSLSLVGIQETQYF	TGTGCCAGCAGCCTATCCCTGGTAGGGATCCAAGAGACCCAGTACTTC	16	NA	TRBV4-2	TRBJ2-5	NA
CSVPTEAIQETQYF	TGCAGTGTCCCGACAGAAGCTATCCAAGAGACCCAGTACTTC	14	few	TRBV20-1	TRBJ2-5	NA
CASRGEPPSYNEQFF	TGCGCCAGCAGGGGAGAGCCCCCGTCCTACAATGAGCAGTTCTTC	15	NA	TRBV5-1	TRBJ2-1	NA
CASTLGGADTQYF	TGTGCCAGCACCTTGGGTGGAGCAGATACGCAGTATTTT	13	few	TRBV12-3/TRBV12-4	TRBJ2-3	NA
CASSQEGGVLTGELFF	TGCGCCAGCAGCCAAGAGGGGGGAGTTTTAACCGGGGAGCTGTTTTTT	16	NA	TRBV4-3	TRBJ2-2	NA
CASSDGDNEQFF	TGTGCCAGCAGTGACGGGGATAATGAGCAGTTCTTC	12	few	TRBV2	TRBJ2-1	NA
CSVRDEGPEQYF	TGCAGCGTACGAGACGAGGGCCCCGAGCAGTACTTC	12	few	TRBV29-1	TRBJ2-7	NA
CASSPTTHNEQFF	TGTGCCAGCAGCCCGACTACCCACAATGAGCAGTTCTTC	13	NA	TRBV7-3	TRBJ2-1	NA
CASSPGPLYNEQFF	TGTGCCAGCAGCCCGGGACCCCTCTACAATGAGCAGTTCTTC	14	NA	TRBV7-8	TRBJ2-1	NA
CASSLYKGGSYEQYF	TGTGCCAGCAGTTTATATAAAGGCGGTTCCTACGAGCAGTACTTC	15	NA	TRBV28	TRBJ2-7	NA
CSARDLRLAGAYYEQYF	TGCAGTGCTAGAGATCTGAGGCTAGCGGGGGCCTACTACGAGCAGTACTTC	17	NA	TRBV20-1	TRBJ2-7	TRBD2
CASSLGWQTDGYTF	TGTGCCAGCAGCTTAGGCTGGCAGACAGATGGCTACACCTTC	14	NA	TRBV7-2	TRBJ1-2	NA
CASSQEVGRVDDEQFF	TGTGCCAGCAGCCAGGAAGTGGGGAGGGTAGACGATGAGCAGTTCTTC	16	NA	TRBV14	TRBJ2-1	TRBD2